This is a list of T cell receptor beta chains from one sample in a study of blood T cell repertoires in COVID-19. Assay: immunoSEQ multiplex PCR; the TCRdb copy retains only in-frame clones and omits some. This sample has about 200,000 clones, with more than 85% found just once. Sequencing input: peripheral blood. The receptor set was obtained from a man between 60 and 70 years old with COVID-19, enrolled during active disease. Each CDR3 is given with its conserved first and last residue. Each record gives: D gene, clone size, V gene, J gene, CDR3 protein, CDR3 DNA. D genes are given only for firm matches. Where a row states a size, it is once, few, many or the class of an expanded clone; other rows omit it.

d_call: -
clone_size: -
v_call: TRBV7-2
j_call: TRBJ2-7
cdr3_aa: CASSRRGAYEQYF
cdr3_nt: TGTGCCAGCAGTCGCAGGGGCGCCTACGAGCAGTACTTC

d_call: -
clone_size: few
v_call: TRBV11-3
j_call: TRBJ2-7
cdr3_aa: CASSPKGLASDEQYF
cdr3_nt: TGTGCCAGCAGCCCTAAGGGGCTAGCGTCTGACGAGCAGTACTTC

d_call: TRBD2
clone_size: -
v_call: TRBV3-1/TRBV3-2
j_call: TRBJ2-7
cdr3_aa: CASRRTSGSSYEQYF
cdr3_nt: TGTGCCAGCAGGAGGACTAGCGGTAGCTCCTACGAGCAGTACTTC

d_call: -
clone_size: -
v_call: TRBV5-1
j_call: TRBJ2-7
cdr3_aa: CASSARIYEQYF
cdr3_nt: TGCGCCAGCAGCGCGCGGATCTACGAGCAGTACTTC

d_call: -
clone_size: -
v_call: TRBV12-5
j_call: TRBJ1-4
cdr3_aa: CASGLQGIAREKLFF
cdr3_nt: TGTGCTAGTGGTCTGCAGGGGATAGCTAGGGAAAAACTGTTTTTT

d_call: TRBD1
clone_size: -
v_call: TRBV4-3
j_call: TRBJ1-2
cdr3_aa: CASSQNIGQGYYGYTF
cdr3_nt: TGCGCCAGCAGCCAGAACATTGGACAGGGATACTATGGCTACACCTTC

d_call: -
clone_size: -
v_call: TRBV7-9
j_call: TRBJ1-3
cdr3_aa: CASSQTGVSGNTIYF
cdr3_nt: TGTGCCAGCAGCCAAACAGGAGTCTCTGGAAACACCATATATTTT

d_call: -
clone_size: -
v_call: TRBV18
j_call: TRBJ1-1
cdr3_aa: CASSPLETGNTEAFF
cdr3_nt: TGTGCCAGCTCACCACTCGAGACAGGGAACACTGAAGCTTTCTTT

d_call: TRBD2
clone_size: -
v_call: TRBV7-3
j_call: TRBJ2-5
cdr3_aa: CASSTREYAGGLQETQYF
cdr3_nt: TGTGCCAGCAGCACCAGGGAGTATGCGGGGGGTCTTCAAGAGACCCAGTACTTC

d_call: -
clone_size: -
v_call: TRBV29-1
j_call: TRBJ1-5
cdr3_aa: CSVAGQNSNQPQHF
cdr3_nt: TGCAGCGTTGCAGGACAGAATAGCAATCAGCCCCAGCATTTT

d_call: TRBD2
clone_size: once
v_call: TRBV6-6
j_call: TRBJ2-3
cdr3_aa: CASRDSGIPDTQYF
cdr3_nt: TGTGCCAGCAGAGATAGCGGGATTCCAGATACGCAGTATTTT

d_call: TRBD1
clone_size: -
v_call: TRBV5-1
j_call: TRBJ2-7
cdr3_aa: CASSPTGTGVSYEQYF
cdr3_nt: TGCGCCAGCAGCCCGACCGGGACAGGGGTCTCCTACGAGCAGTACTTC

d_call: -
clone_size: -
v_call: TRBV11-3
j_call: TRBJ2-7
cdr3_aa: CASSLDRPEQYF
cdr3_nt: TGTGCCAGCAGCTTAGACAGGCCCGAGCAGTACTTC

d_call: -
clone_size: -
v_call: TRBV11-1
j_call: TRBJ2-1
cdr3_aa: CASRGTPYNEQFF
cdr3_nt: TGTGCCAGCCGCGGGACTCCTTACAATGAGCAGTTCTTC

d_call: TRBD2
clone_size: -
v_call: TRBV7-8
j_call: TRBJ2-2
cdr3_aa: CASSTGRLAANTGELFF
cdr3_nt: TGTGCCAGCAGCACCGGAAGACTAGCGGCAAACACCGGGGAGCTGTTTTTT

d_call: TRBD1
clone_size: -
v_call: TRBV29-1
j_call: TRBJ2-7
cdr3_aa: CSVGTAYEQYF
cdr3_nt: TGCAGCGTGGGGACAGCCTACGAGCAGTACTTC

d_call: -
clone_size: -
v_call: TRBV9
j_call: TRBJ2-2
cdr3_aa: CASTQGHANTGELFF
cdr3_nt: TGTGCCAGTACTCAGGGCCACGCGAACACCGGGGAGCTGTTTTTT

d_call: -
clone_size: -
v_call: TRBV6-5
j_call: TRBJ1-1
cdr3_aa: CASKSLQGYTEAFF
cdr3_nt: TGTGCCAGCAAATCCCTCCAGGGCTACACTGAAGCTTTCTTT

d_call: TRBD1
clone_size: -
v_call: TRBV5-1
j_call: TRBJ1-4
cdr3_aa: CASSLLTGTGNEKLFF
cdr3_nt: TGCGCCAGCAGCCTATTGACCGGGACAGGGAACGAAAAACTGTTTTTT

d_call: -
clone_size: -
v_call: TRBV19
j_call: TRBJ2-7
cdr3_aa: CASSIQRGTYEQYF
cdr3_nt: TGTGCCAGTAGTATTCAACGGGGGACCTACGAGCAGTACTTC

d_call: -
clone_size: -
v_call: TRBV24-1
j_call: TRBJ2-3
cdr3_aa: CATSKGTDTQYF
cdr3_nt: TGTGCCACCAGTAAGGGGACAGATACGCAGTATTTT

d_call: -
clone_size: -
v_call: TRBV3-1/TRBV3-2
j_call: TRBJ2-7
cdr3_aa: CASSPGTSYEQYF
cdr3_nt: TGTGCCAGCAGCCCCGGGACTTCCTACGAGCAGTACTTC

d_call: TRBD1
clone_size: -
v_call: TRBV3-1/TRBV3-2
j_call: TRBJ1-1
cdr3_aa: CASTPRGATEAFF
cdr3_nt: TGTGCCAGCACCCCCAGGGGGGCCACTGAAGCTTTCTTT

d_call: -
clone_size: -
v_call: TRBV5-4
j_call: TRBJ2-6
cdr3_aa: CASSFSGTGANVLTF
cdr3_nt: TGTGCCAGCAGCTTCTCAGGGACTGGGGCCAACGTCCTGACTTTC

d_call: -
clone_size: once
v_call: TRBV2
j_call: TRBJ2-5
cdr3_aa: CASMVTGGQETQYF
cdr3_nt: TGTGCCAGCATGGTGACAGGCGGCCAAGAGACCCAGTACTTC

d_call: -
clone_size: -
v_call: TRBV18
j_call: TRBJ1-1
cdr3_aa: CASTETQNTEAFF
cdr3_nt: TGTGCCAGCACAGAGACACAGAACACTGAAGCTTTCTTT

d_call: -
clone_size: -
v_call: TRBV19
j_call: TRBJ1-6
cdr3_aa: CASSTLSGTRFYNSPLHF
cdr3_nt: TGTGCCAGTAGCACCTTATCCGGGACACGCTTCTATAATTCACCCCTCCACTTT

d_call: -
clone_size: -
v_call: TRBV12-3/TRBV12-4
j_call: TRBJ1-5
cdr3_aa: CASSFSGGAQHF
cdr3_nt: TGTGCCAGCAGTTTTTCCGGGGGAGCCCAGCATTTT

d_call: TRBD2
clone_size: -
v_call: TRBV7-2
j_call: TRBJ2-7
cdr3_aa: CASRRTSSSYEQYF
cdr3_nt: TGTGCCAGCAGACGGACTAGCAGCTCCTACGAGCAGTACTTC

d_call: TRBD2
clone_size: -
v_call: TRBV2
j_call: TRBJ2-1
cdr3_aa: CASSEATSGDQFF
cdr3_nt: TGTGCCAGCAGTGAGGCGACTAGCGGGGATCAGTTCTTC

d_call: -
clone_size: -
v_call: TRBV28
j_call: TRBJ2-1
cdr3_aa: CASTGETTFF
cdr3_nt: TGTGCCAGCACTGGGGAGACGACGTTCTTC

d_call: TRBD2
clone_size: -
v_call: TRBV4-1
j_call: TRBJ2-7
cdr3_aa: CASSQDLLRGVYEQYF
cdr3_nt: TGCGCCAGCAGCCAAGATCTTCTGCGGGGGGTCTACGAGCAGTACTTC

d_call: -
clone_size: -
v_call: TRBV7-2
j_call: TRBJ2-3
cdr3_aa: CASSSRAGRSTDTQYF
cdr3_nt: TGTGCCAGCAGCTCCCGGGCGGGACGGAGCACAGATACGCAGTATTTT